These 15 T cell receptor beta chains were all obtained from the same sample, sequenced in a study of cytomegalovirus exposure and HLA in healthy donors. The PCR ran on 60 Vbeta and 13 Jbeta primers. Using immunoSEQ multiplex PCR, the repertoire was profiled, and TCRdb retains in-frame clones only, with some absent. This table holds about 180,000 clones, 82% found once. Sequenced: PBMCs. These receptors originate from a man aged 35 to 55 in good health and CMV-seronegative.

This chain links TRBV5-5 with TRBJ1-5, with 8 bases aligning to TRBD1. CDR1 and CDR2 from the germline V gene are SGHKS and YYEKEE (reference sequence). The CDR3 runs 15 residues. Trimming cost V 4 bases and J 5 bases; bases outside gene matches: 8. CDR3 sequence: CASSPGTGSHQPQHF. The CDR3 bases are TGTGCCAGCAGCCCGGGGACAGGCTCCCATCAGCCCCAGCATTTT.

This chain connects TRBV6-1 to TRBJ2-5; TRBD2 might be the D (7 bases). The germline V gene encodes CDR1 MNHNS and CDR2 SASEGT. Trimming took 10 bases from V and 7 from J, leaving 19 bases between them. The length of the CDR3 is 13 residues. As DNA, the CDR3 is TGTGCCAACGCCGGGACATCGGGGGGGACCCAGTACTTC. It translates to CANAGTSGGTQYF.

The chain recombines TRBV30 with TRBJ2-2; perhaps TRBD2 as D (7 bases). The V end was cut by 5 bases, the J end by 7 bases, with 14 bases between. The CDR3 is made up of 13 amino acids. Germline V gene sequence: CDR1 GTSNPN, CDR2 SVGIG (reference sequence). The CDR3 loop reads CAWDRGGVGELFF. The DNA of the CDR3 is TGTGCCTGGGATAGGGGGGGGGTCGGGGAGCTGTTTTTT.

This clone was recorded a few times. The chain is built from TRBV4-3 and TRBJ2-5, with 10 bases fitting TRBD2. Germline V gene data show CDR1 as LGHNA and CDR2 as YSLEER. This CDR3 region has 16 residues. The V gene end was trimmed by 0 bases and the J gene end by 3 bases; junction bases not matched to a gene: 4. The CDR3 coding sequence is TGCGCCAGCAGCCAAGATCACCTAGCGGGGGAAGAGACCCAGTACTTC. It is translated as CASSQDHLAGEETQYF.

The chain is built from TRBV4-3 and TRBJ1-2; D remains unclear. Trimming removed 0 bases from V and 5 bases from J, with 16 bases in between. The CDR3 has 16 residues. In germline, CDR1 is LGHNA, CDR2 YSLEER. The CDR3 spells CASSQDGSRMSYGYTF. Written as DNA, the CDR3 is TGCGCCAGCAGCCAAGATGGATCGAGGATGTCGTATGGCTACACCTTC.

The V call is TRBV11-3, the J call TRBJ1-1; D is uncertain. Germline loops: CDR1 SGHNT, CDR2 YENEEA. The CDR3 length is 15 residues. V lost 3 bases to trimming and J lost 1 base, with 12 bases between them. CDR3 DNA sequence: TGTGCCAGCAGCTTGGCAGGTACTTCGAACACTGAAGCTTTCTTT. Encoded protein: CASSLAGTSNTEAFF.

In this sample, this clone turned up once. The rearrangement joins TRBV7-2 to TRBJ2-5; the match to TRBD2 covers 7 bases. V lost 1 base and J lost 5; bases outside the gene matches: 7. Per the germline V gene, CDR1 is SGHTA and CDR2 is FQGNSA. This CDR3 spans 15 amino acids. Here the CDR3 DNA reads TGTGCCAGCAGCTTAGTTGCGGGAGTTTGGGAGACCCAGTACTTC. This encodes CASSLVAGVWETQYF.

The genes are TRBV7-2 and TRBJ1-4, with a tentative D call TRBD1 (6 bases). This CDR3 has 15 residues. V lost 4 bases and J lost 8, with 17 bases in between. Germline values: CDR1 SGHTA, CDR2 FQGNSA. The DNA of the CDR3 is TGTGCCAGCAGCTCAACAGGGAGTCCAGACGAAAAACTGTTTTTT. Translated: CASSSTGSPDEKLFF.

The J gene is TRBJ2-2, the V gene TRBV5-8; TRBD1 matches at 7 bases. V shed 4 bases and J 2 bases; nucleotides not matched to a gene: 5. CDR1 and CDR2 (germline): SGHTS, YDEGEE. This CDR3 spans 15 amino acids. The CDR3 sequence is CASSLHRGNTGELFF. Here the CDR3 DNA reads TGTGCCAGCAGCCTGCACAGGGGTAACACCGGGGAGCTGTTTTTT.

The chain recombines TRBV19 with TRBJ2-2; 7 bases line up with TRBD2. The germline V gene encodes CDR1 LNHDA and CDR2 SQIVND (reference sequence). The CDR3 extends over 12 amino acids. This chain's CDR3 is CAAGTYTGELFF. CDR3 nucleotide sequence: TGTGCAGCGGGGACTTACACCGGGGAGCTGTTTTTT.

The chain links TRBV19 to TRBJ2-2, with 8 bases fitting TRBD1. The V gene end was trimmed by 7 bases and the J gene end by 0 bases; junction bases not matched to a gene: 7. CDR3 length: 16 residues. Germline V gene sequence: CDR1 LNHDA, CDR2 SQIVND (reference sequence). The CDR3 DNA follows: TGTGCCAGTATCAGGGGGCGAATCGCGAACACCGGGGAGCTGTTTTTT. Translated, it gives CASIRGRIANTGELFF.

V gene TRBV5-6 combines with J gene TRBJ2-5, with 10 bases that match TRBD1. CDR1 and CDR2 from the germline V gene are SGHDT and YYEEEE. Trimming removed 0 bases from V and 5 bases from J; junction bases left unmatched: 4. This CDR3 contains 15 residues. The CDR3 loop reads CASSLGQGARETQYF. DNA for the CDR3: TGTGCCAGCAGCTTGGGACAGGGGGCGAGGGAGACCCAGTACTTC.

The J gene is TRBJ1-4, the V gene TRBV13; 8 nucleotides agree with TRBD1. This CDR3 spans 15 amino acids. Germline CDR1 and CDR2: PRHDT and FYEKMQ (reference sequence). V dropped 5 bases and J dropped 5; count of bases not matched to a gene: 7. This CDR3 is CASSPSGGPNEKLFF. CDR3 nucleotides: TGTGCCAGCAGCCCGTCAGGGGGCCCCAATGAAAAACTGTTTTTT.

The rearrangement uses TRBV5-6 and TRBJ2-6; 7 nucleotides agree with TRBD1. Germline trimming cut 2 bases from V and 2 bases from J; bases unmatched to any gene: 7. The germline V gene has CDR1 SGHDT and CDR2 YYEEEE. CDR3 size: 17 residues. The CDR3 loop is CASSFSDRVAGANVLTF. Here the CDR3 DNA reads TGTGCCAGCAGCTTCTCCGACAGGGTGGCTGGGGCCAACGTCCTGACTTTC.

This clone was observed a few times. The V call is TRBV15, the J call TRBJ1-2; TRBD1 matches 10 bases. Trimming took 3 bases from V and 0 from J; bases not matched to a gene: 4. Germline assignment: CDR1 LNHNV and CDR2 YYDKDF (reference sequence). There are 16 residues in the CDR3. This chain's CDR3 is CATSRSGQGANYGYTF. CDR3 sequence (DNA): TGTGCCACCAGCAGGTCTGGACAGGGGGCTAACTATGGCTACACCTTC.